One sample yielded the 29 T cell receptor beta chains listed below, sequenced in a study of control samples from healthy donors and cancer patients. Libraries were prepared by immunoSEQ multiplex PCR; TCRdb keeps only in-frame clonotypes and omits some of them. The sample records about 410,000 clones, approximately 90% being singletons. The sequencing input was PBMCs. The receptor set was obtained from a man in his forties or fifties with head and neck cancer.

The rearrangement links TRBV9 to TRBJ2-7; possibly TRBD1 for D (5 bases). Germline V lookup: CDR1 SGDLS, CDR2 YYNGEE. Trimming removed 2 bases from V and 6 bases from J, with 12 bases in between. The CDR3 loop spans 13 amino acids. DNA for the CDR3: TGTGCCAGCAGCGTCCAGCACCAGGGCGAGCAGTACTTC. Translation: CASSVQHQGEQYF.

The chain employs TRBV7-3 and TRBJ2-2, with D perhaps matching TRBD1 (5 bases). Germline CDR1 SGHTA, CDR2 FQGTGA. The CDR3 has 14 residues. V lost 6 bases and J lost 0, with 8 bases in between. CDR3 loop: CASSQGANTGELFF. The CDR3 DNA is TGTGCCAGCAGTCAAGGGGCGAACACCGGGGAGCTGTTTTTT.

This sequence joins TRBV6-5 and TRBJ2-2; possible D gene TRBD2, 6 bases. V shed 7 bases and J shed 7 bases, with 10 bases lying between them. Germline V CDR1 and CDR2: MNHEY, SVGAGI. The CDR3 contains 12 residues. The CDR3 here is CASKEGGGELFF. CDR3 sequence (DNA): TGTGCCAGCAAGGAGGGTGGCGGGGAGCTGTTTTTT.

The chain has TRBV7-3 and TRBJ2-5, with 10 bases identical to TRBD2. This CDR3 spans 18 amino acids. The junction had 13 bases not matched to a gene; V was cut back by 1 base and J by 5 bases. Germline-derived CDR1 and CDR2 are SGHTA and FQGTGA. CDR3 sequence: CASSLNPPVAGGLETQYF. Here the CDR3 DNA reads TGTGCCAGCAGCTTAAACCCCCCGGTAGCGGGAGGTCTGGAGACCCAGTACTTC.

The chain is built from TRBV11-2 and TRBJ2-7, with 7 bases identical to TRBD1. Germline CDR1 is SGHAT and CDR2 is FQNNGV. V gave up 2 bases and J gave up 1 base; unmatched junction bases: 5. The CDR3 runs 15 residues. CDR3 coding DNA: TGTGCCAGCAGCTTACTACCGGGACAGTCCTACGAGCAGTACTTC. Its protein product is CASSLLPGQSYEQYF.

The V and J genes are TRBV30 and TRBJ2-7, with D possibly matching TRBD2 (6 bases). The CDR3 is 12 residues long. The germline V gene encodes CDR1 GTSNPN and CDR2 SVGIG (reference sequence). V was pared by 6 bases and J by 1 base, with 10 bases between. The CDR3 coding sequence is TGTGCCTGTCGGGGACTTTCCTACGAGCAGTACTTC. It encodes CACRGLSYEQYF.

This clone was counted a single time. This sequence joins TRBV18 and TRBJ1-5; D might be TRBD1 (6 bases). The CDR3 length is 15 residues. Germline assignment: CDR1 KGHSH and CDR2 LQKENI. V lost 2 bases, J lost 4 bases, and 12 bases lay in between. The CDR3 protein is CASSPAGAGNQPQHF. CDR3 sequence (DNA): TGTGCCAGCTCACCAGCGGGGGCGGGGAATCAGCCCCAGCATTTT.

This clone appeared once. The V gene is TRBV18, the J gene TRBJ2-7; D unclear. The germline V gene has CDR1 KGHSH and CDR2 LQKENI. The V end lost 3 bases, the J end lost 2 bases, and 8 bases lay between the germline ends. The CDR3 covers 13 residues. CDR3 in amino acids: CASSPNIAYEQYF. CDR3 bases: TGTGCCAGCTCACCTAACATTGCCTACGAGCAGTACTTC.

This rearrangement joins TRBV5-8 to TRBJ2-3, with 7 bases that match TRBD1. The CDR3 is 16 residues long. Germline values: CDR1 SGHTS, CDR2 YDEGEE. The junction had 9 bases not matched to a gene; V was cut back by 2 bases and J by 3 bases. CDR3 bases: TGTGCCAGCAGCTTTCTTCCGGGACAGAGGACAGATACGCAGTATTTT. Its protein is CASSFLPGQRTDTQYF. Drawing the rest from reference TRBV5-8 and TRBJ2-3, the complete variable domain is EAGVTQSPTHLIKTRGQQATLRCSPISGHTSVYWYQQALGLGLQFLLWYDEGEERNRGNFPPRFSGRQFPNYSSELNVNALELEDSALYLCASSFLPGQRTDTQYFGPGTRLTVL.

This chain links TRBV19 with TRBJ1-1; a possible D gene is TRBD1 (6 bases). With 4 bases removed from V and 6 bases from J, the gap between germline ends came to 12 bases. The germline V gene has CDR1 LNHDA and CDR2 SQIVND (reference sequence). The CDR3 has 13 residues. The CDR3 DNA reads TGTGCCAGTAGTAGAAAACAGGGCGCTGAAGCTTTCTTT. Its protein product is CASSRKQGAEAFF.

The V gene is TRBV30, the J gene TRBJ2-6; D not resolved. The germline V gene has CDR1 GTSNPN and CDR2 SVGIG (reference sequence). The CDR3 has 12 residues. V lost 2 bases, J lost 4 bases, and 3 bases lay in between. DNA of the CDR3: TGTGCCTGGAGTACCGGGGCCAACGTCCTGACTTTC. Translating it yields CAWSTGANVLTF.

The chain has TRBV6-1 and TRBJ1-1; TRBD1 matches 7 bases. With 5 bases clipped from V and 11 bases from J, the junction kept 14 bases outside the gene matches. The CDR3 is 14 residues long. Germline CDR1 is MNHNS and CDR2 is SASEGT. The chain's CDR3 is CASSRRDSPGSAFF. In DNA, the CDR3 is TGTGCCAGCAGTCGCCGGGACAGCCCCGGTTCGGCTTTCTTT.

This sequence joins TRBV7-2 and TRBJ2-6; no firm D call. Trimming took 0 bases from V and 0 from J, leaving 3 bases between them. The CDR3 is made up of 15 amino acids. CDR1 is SGHTA, CDR2 FQGNSA, per germline. CDR3 in DNA: TGTGCCAGCAGCTTAGCAGGCTCTGGGGCCAACGTCCTGACTTTC. It encodes CASSLAGSGANVLTF.

The chain links TRBV5-5 to TRBJ1-2; D remains ambiguous. The length of the CDR3 is 14 residues. V was cut by 0 bases and J by 6 bases, with 12 bases left in between. Germline V lookup: CDR1 SGHKS, CDR2 YYEKEE (reference sequence). The DNA of the CDR3 is TGTGCCAGCAGCTTGGAGACGGTAGGGAATGGCTACACCTTC. Its translation is CASSLETVGNGYTF.

The J gene is TRBJ1-1, the V gene TRBV19; a possible D gene is TRBD1 (6 bases). The germline V and J ends were trimmed by 3 bases and 4 bases, with 12 bases remaining between them. This CDR3 contains 14 residues. The germline V gene has CDR1 LNHDA and CDR2 SQIVND (reference sequence). Written as DNA, the CDR3 is TGTGCCAGTAGTATTGGAGGAGGGGGCACTGAAGCTTTCTTT. This translates into CASSIGGGGTEAFF.

This chain joins TRBV19 and TRBJ1-1; tentative D call: TRBD1 (5 bases). From germline, CDR1 is LNHDA and CDR2 SQIVND (reference sequence). The CDR3 covers 11 residues. V was pared by 9 bases and J by 3 bases, with 8 bases between. CDR3: CASPGHTEAFF. The CDR3 coding sequence is TGTGCCAGCCCGGGACACACTGAAGCTTTCTTT.

The rearrangement joins TRBV19 to TRBJ1-5; D remains unclear. This CDR3 has 12 residues. V was pared by 5 bases and J by 7 bases, with 9 bases between. Per germline, CDR1 LNHDA and CDR2 SQIVND (reference sequence). CDR3 DNA: TGTGCCAGTAGTTTCAGACTACAGCCCCAGCATTTT. It encodes CASSFRLQPQHF.

The rearrangement uses TRBV7-9 and TRBJ1-3, with D unclear. The CDR3 totals 16 residues. V lost 1 base, J lost 4 bases, and 14 bases lay in between. The germline gives CDR1 SEHNR, CDR2 FQNEAQ (reference sequence). This CDR3 reads CASSLDGQTSGNTIYF. CDR3 DNA: TGTGCCAGCAGCTTAGATGGCCAGACGAGCGGAAACACCATATATTTT.

This sequence joins TRBV28 and TRBJ1-4; a weak D match, TRBD1 (5 bases). Germline assignment: CDR1 MDHEN and CDR2 SYDVKM. V lost 5 bases, J lost 12 bases, and 16 bases lay in between. The CDR3 contains 13 residues. CDR3 residues: CASSRTASGELFF. CDR3 bases: TGTGCCAGCAGTCGAACAGCGTCGGGGGAACTGTTTTTT.

The CDR3 nucleotides are TGTGCCTGGAGTGCATTACAGGGCTCCAATGAGCAGTTCTTC. Protein sequence: CAWSALQGSNEQFF. The V call is TRBV30, the J call TRBJ2-1; the D gene is possibly TRBD1 (6 bases). From germline, CDR1 is GTSNPN and CDR2 SVGIG (reference sequence). V lost 1 base and J 6 bases, leaving 13 bases between the germline ends. The CDR3 loop spans 14 amino acids.

This chain connects TRBV27 to TRBJ2-1; 8 bases map to TRBD2. CDR1 is MNHEY and CDR2 is SMNVEV in the germline V gene (reference sequence). This CDR3 comprises 12 residues. The V segment lost 8 bases and the J segment 4 bases; nucleotides outside the gene matches: 1. The CDR3 loop is CASVAGYNEQFF. The CDR3 DNA reads as TGTGCCAGCGTAGCGGGGTACAATGAGCAGTTCTTC.

The rearrangement joins TRBV27 to TRBJ2-6; 7 positions match TRBD1. Germline V lookup: CDR1 MNHEY, CDR2 SMNVEV (reference sequence). The CDR3 loop spans 18 amino acids. V lost 6 bases to trimming and J lost 0 bases; unmatched junction nucleotides: 11. The CDR3 is CASRLGTVLSSGANVLTF. The CDR3 coding sequence is TGTGCCAGCAGACTTGGGACAGTACTTTCCTCTGGGGCCAACGTCCTGACTTTC. The full variable domain, in which reference TRBV27 and TRBJ2-6 provide the parts outside the CDR3, is EAQVTQNPRYLITVTGKKLTVTCSQNMNHEYMSWYRQDPGLGLRQIYYSMNVEVTDKGDVPEGYKVSRKEKRNFPLILESPSPNQTSLYFCASRLGTVLSSGANVLTFGAGSRLTVL.

V gene TRBV28 combines with J gene TRBJ2-7; TRBD1 matches at 9 bases. Per germline, CDR1 MDHEN and CDR2 SYDVKM. This CDR3 is built from 14 residues. V was pared by 10 bases and J by 0 bases, with 7 bases of the junction left unmatched. The CDR3 is CATLRDRVSYEQYF. In nucleotides, the CDR3 is TGTGCCACCCTGAGGGACAGGGTCTCCTACGAGCAGTACTTC.

As concerns this clone: At one end the junction does not follow the germline gene, possibly because of a read error. The V and J genes are TRBV11-2 and TRBJ2-1, with a tentative D call TRBD2 (6 bases). The CDR3 extends over 13 amino acids. CDR1 is SGHAT, CDR2 FQNNGV, per germline. The CDR3 sequence is CASRLASSNEQFF. CDR3 DNA: TGTGCCAGCAGGCTAGCGTCCTCCAATGAGCAGTTCTTC.

The rearrangement links TRBV9 to TRBJ2-1; 10 bases are shared with TRBD2. The germline CDR1 and CDR2 sequences are SGDLS and YYNGEE. V shed 1 base, J shed 6 bases, and the junction held 7 bases outside the gene matches. CDR3 size: 16 residues. The CDR3 DNA follows: TGTGCCAGCAGCGTAAATAAGGTAGCGGGGGGCAATGAGCAGTTCTTC. Protein product: CASSVNKVAGGNEQFF. Full variable domain (outside the CDR3, taken from reference TRBV9 and TRBJ2-1): DSGVTQTPKHLITATGQRVTLRCSPRSGDLSVYWYQQSLDQGLQFLIQYYNGEERAKGNILERFSAQQFPDLHSELNLSSLELGDSALYFCASSVNKVAGGNEQFFGPGTRLTVL.

V and J are TRBV9 and TRBJ2-1, with 8 bases lining up with TRBD2. The CDR3 consists of 16 residues. Germline trimming cut 4 bases from V and 2 bases from J; bases unmatched to any gene: 8. Looked up from germline, CDR1 is SGDLS and CDR2 is YYNGEE. This CDR3 reads CASSRYSGTAYNEQFF. Written as DNA, the CDR3 is TGTGCCAGCAGCCGATATAGCGGGACGGCCTACAATGAGCAGTTCTTC.

This chain links TRBV29-1 with TRBJ1-4; D not resolved. Trimming removed 4 bases at V and 6 bases at J, with 9 bases between. Per the germline V gene, CDR1 is SQVTM and CDR2 is ANQGSEA. The CDR3 is 12 amino acids. The CDR3 bases are TGCAGCGTTGGTGGGCGCTATGAAAAACTGTTTTTT. Its protein is CSVGGRYEKLFF.

V gene TRBV3-1 (or the pseudogene TRBV3-2) combines with J gene TRBJ2-7, with a tentative D call TRBD2 (6 bases). Germline V gives CDR1 LGHDT, CDR2 YNNKEL (reference sequence). This CDR3 has 14 amino acids. V was shortened by 1 base and J by 5 bases, with 12 bases between the two germline ends. This CDR3 is CASSQGGKRNEQYF. CDR3 DNA: TGTGCCAGCAGCCAAGGCGGGAAAAGGAACGAGCAGTACTTC.

This clone was observed once. This chain joins TRBV10-3 and TRBJ2-2, with D perhaps matching TRBD2 (5 bases). The CDR3 extends over 14 amino acids. Trimming removed 6 bases from V and 4 bases from J, with 12 bases in between. From germline, CDR1 is ENHRY and CDR2 SYGVKD. CDR3 sequence reads: CAIRREYGTGELFF. The CDR3 DNA is TGTGCCATCAGGAGGGAATATGGCACCGGGGAGCTGTTTTTT.